These 32 T cell receptor beta chains were sequenced from one sample in a study of T cells in Graves' hyperthyroidism and ophthalmopathy (dated by TCRdb to between 2017 and 2020). Libraries came from multiplex PCR. Sequencing relied on an Illumina HiSeq 2000. TCR beta CDR3 regions were amplified from RNA transcripts. A first-round RT-PCR of the TCR CDR3 used the HTBI primer set with the Qiagen OneStep RT-PCR kit. In-frame beta chains were kept once TCRdb had trimmed the public reads at Q25 with fastp and called clones with MiXCR. Rows merge per CDR3 protein into single entries with the most common DNA and genes. A total of approximately 300,000 distinct CDR3 sequences appear in this sample, 16% of them only once. In total, the top ten clones hold 33% of the sample. Sequencing was performed on blood. These receptors all come from a man aged 25 to 40 with Graves' hyperthyroidism.

CDR3 nucleotides: TGTGCCAGCAGCCCCACCGGGGGAGGCACAGATACGCAGTATTTT. Its translation: CASSPTGGGTDTQYF. The chain carries TRBV11-2 and TRBJ2-3; possibly TRBD2 for D (6 bases). Trimming removed 5 bases from V and 1 base from J, with 13 bases in between. This CDR3 spans 15 amino acids. Germline CDR1 is SGHAT and CDR2 is FQNNGV. Using reference TRBV11-2 and TRBJ2-3 for the parts outside the CDR3, the full variable domain is EAGVAQSPRYKIIEKRQSVAFWCNPISGHATLYWYQQILGQGPKLLIQFQNNGVVDDSQLPKDRFSAERLKGVDSTLKIQPAKLEDSAVYLCASSPTGGGTDTQYFGPGTRLTVL.

In regard to this clonotype: Just one base apart from a much larger clone, this may be a read error. V and J are TRBV7-2 and TRBJ2-7; 7 nucleotides agree with TRBD1. Per germline, CDR1 SGHTA and CDR2 FQGNSA. The CDR3 is 14 amino acids. After removal of 8 bases from V and 3 bases from J, the junction contained 10 bases not matched to a gene. CDR3 amino acids: CASEPTTGNYEQYF. The CDR3 DNA sequence: TGTGCCAGCGAACCCACGACAGGGAACTACGAGCAGTACTTC.

This clonotype was counted at least ten times. The chain is built from TRBV30 and TRBJ2-1; 7 nucleotides match TRBD1. V dropped 0 bases and J dropped 10; count of bases not matched to a gene: 0. The CDR3 has 11 amino acids. Germline V gene sequence: CDR1 GTSNPN, CDR2 SVGIG (reference sequence). CDR3 DNA sequence: TGTGCCTGGAGTGTAGGGGGCGAGCAGTTCTTC. This translates into CAWSVGGEQFF.

This clonotype was picked up a small number of times. The chain combines TRBV20-1 with TRBJ1-1, with 7 bases identical to TRBD1. Germline V CDR1 and CDR2: DFQATT, SNEGSKA (reference sequence). V lost 6 bases, J lost 1 base, and 5 bases stayed unmatched. The CDR3 is 13 amino acids. CDR3: CSAGGTANTEAFF. CDR3 nucleotide sequence: TGCAGTGCGGGGGGGACAGCGAACACTGAAGCTTTCTTT.

In this sample, this clonotype turned up once. The V gene is TRBV7-3, the J gene TRBJ2-4; maybe TRBD2 (6 bases). The CDR3 sequence is 24 residues long. From germline, CDR1 is SGHTA and CDR2 FQGTGA. Trimming removed 6 bases at V and 0 bases at J, with 39 bases between. This chain's CDR3 is CASRKKAGWVREYGWCVAKNIQYF. For the CDR3, the DNA is TGTGCCAGCAGAAAAAAGGCGGGATGGGTACGGGAGTATGGATGGTGTGTAGCCAAAAACATTCAGTACTTC. The full variable domain, rest sourced from reference TRBV7-3 and TRBJ2-4, is GAGVSQTPSNKVTEKGKYVELRCDPISGHTALYWYRQSLGQGPEFLIYFQGTGAADDSGLPNDRFFAVRPEGSVSTLKIQRTERGDSAVYLCASRKKAGWVREYGWCVAKNIQYFGAGTRLSVL.

Ten or more counts support this clonotype. The genes are TRBV2 and TRBJ2-7; 8 bases fit TRBD1. V was pared by 6 bases and J by 4 bases, with 5 bases of the junction left unmatched. This CDR3 region has 13 residues. Germline V gene lookup returns CDR1 SNHLY and CDR2 FYNNEI. CDR3 sequence: CASSKTGAYEQYF. The CDR3 coding sequence is TGTGCCAGCAGCAAGACAGGGGCTTACGAGCAGTACTTC.

CDR3: CASSLASVAGSYEQYF. The CDR3 bases are TGTGCCAGCAGCCTAGCTTCGGTAGCGGGATCTTATGAGCAGTACTTC. The V gene is TRBV13, the J gene TRBJ2-7; 8 bases agree with TRBD2. The V and J ends lost 5 bases and 7 bases, in that order; junction bases with no gene match: 16. Looked up from germline, CDR1 is PRHDT and CDR2 is FYEKMQ (reference sequence). This CDR3 has 16 residues.

This chain uses TRBV7-8 with TRBJ1-1; D not resolved. V lost 5 bases and J lost 1, with 17 bases in between. The CDR3 covers 16 residues. The V gene's germline CDR1 is SGHVS and CDR2 FQNEAQ. CDR3 region: CASSRPGRRGNTEAFF. The DNA of the CDR3 is TGTGCCAGCAGCCGGCCGGGTCGTCGCGGGAACACTGAAGCTTTCTTT.

This clonotype occurred many times. This chain joins TRBV12-3 or TRBV12-4 and TRBJ2-3; TRBD2 agrees at 7 bases. J gave up 4 bases and V 3 bases, and 13 bases lay outside the gene matches. The CDR3 has 17 residues. In DNA, the CDR3 is TGTGCCAGCAGTTTGGGATGGGTTGGGGAGGGCGCAGATACGCAGTATTTT. Its protein is CASSLGWVGEGADTQYF.

On this clonotype: This may stem from a read error, because a much larger clone lies one nucleotide away. This sequence joins TRBV11-3 and TRBJ1-1; D remains ambiguous. Germline-derived CDR1 and CDR2 are SGHNT and YENEEA. The CDR3 sequence is 14 residues long. The CDR3 nucleotides read TGTGCCAGCAGCTTAGAAGGGTCAGACACTGAAGGTTTCTTT. Encoded protein: CASSLEGSDTEGFF.

This clonotype was detected ten times or more. The chain is built from TRBV20-1 and TRBJ2-2; D is possibly TRBD2 (6 bases). With 1 base removed from V and 7 bases from J, the gap between germline ends came to 19 bases. The CDR3 runs to 16 residues. The germline V gene encodes CDR1 DFQATT and CDR2 SNEGSKA (reference sequence). The CDR3 is CSARGGVSGAIGELFF. CDR3 coding DNA: TGCAGTGCTAGAGGGGGGGTTTCGGGAGCGATCGGGGAGCTGTTTTTT.

Points on this clonotype: At one boundary the junction diverges from the germline segment, which might be a read error. CDR3 sequence: CSVELQETRYF. DNA of the CDR3: TGCAGCGTTGAACTACAAGAGACCCGGTACTTC. This sequence joins TRBV29-1 and TRBJ2-5; D gene uncertain. The CDR3 is 11 residues long. Per germline, CDR1 SQVTM and CDR2 ANQGSEA. Together with reference TRBV29-1 and TRBJ2-5, the CDR3 gives the full variable domain: SAVISQKPSRDICQRGTSLTIQCQVDSQVTMMFWYRQQPGQSLTLIATANQGSEATYESGFVIDKFPISRPNLTFSTLTVSNMSPEDSSIYLCSVELQETRYFGPGTRLLVL.

This clonotype showed up many times. The DNA for the CDR3 is TGTGCCAGCAGTTTAAACGGAGCGCTGCCCGAAATATCGTACTACGAGCAGTACTTC. Its protein is CASSLNGALPEISYYEQYF. The chain is built from TRBV28 and TRBJ2-7; D gene uncertain. This CDR3 has 19 residues. Germline V gene data show CDR1 as MDHEN and CDR2 as SYDVKM. The germline V and J ends were trimmed by 2 bases and 3 bases, with 26 bases remaining between them. Using reference TRBV28 and TRBJ2-7 for the parts outside the CDR3, the full variable domain is DVKVTQSSRYLVKRTGEKVFLECVQDMDHENMFWYRQDPGLGLRLIYFSYDVKMKEKGDIPEGYSVSREKKERFSLILESASTNQTSMYLCASSLNGALPEISYYEQYFGPGTRLTVT.

This clonotype was observed many times. The rearrangement uses TRBV30 and TRBJ1-1; D is perhaps TRBD1 (5 bases). The CDR3 is 13 amino acids. Germline V gene lookup returns CDR1 GTSNPN and CDR2 SVGIG (reference sequence). The V gene lost 1 base and the J gene lost 4 bases, with 10 bases spanning the gap. The CDR3 reads CAWSGGGGTEAFF. In DNA form, the CDR3 reads TGTGCCTGGAGTGGCGGGGGAGGCACTGAAGCTTTCTTT.

This clonotype was seen only a few times. CDR3 region: CASQVGGNYGYTF. DNA of the CDR3: TGTGCCAGTCAAGTAGGAGGAAACTATGGCTACACCTTC. The rearrangement joins TRBV6-1 to TRBJ1-2, with D unclear. Germline lookup yields CDR1 MNHNS and CDR2 SASEGT. The V end was cut by 9 bases, the J end by 2 bases, with 13 bases between. The CDR3 covers 13 residues.

CDR3 bases: TGTGCCAGCAGGTTCACGAGTCTTGATTCACCCCTCCACTTT. This translates into CASRFTSLDSPLHF. This chain connects TRBV7-8 to TRBJ1-6; D unresolved. Between the trimmed V and J ends, which lost 6 bases and 8 bases, there was a span of 14 bases. The germline gives CDR1 SGHVS, CDR2 FQNEAQ. There are 14 residues in the CDR3.

This clonotype has only a few counts. The chain joins TRBV18 to TRBJ2-1; the match to TRBD2 covers 8 bases. V shed 5 bases and J 3 bases; nucleotides not matched to a gene: 6. Germline CDR1 is KGHSH and CDR2 is LQKENI. The CDR3 is made up of 15 amino acids. The CDR3 DNA follows: TGTGCCAGCTCAAAAGGGACTAGTTTCTACAATGAGCAGTTCTTC. It encodes CASSKGTSFYNEQFF.

This clonotype was detected only a few times. The V and J genes are TRBV7-9 and TRBJ2-1; D remains unclear. The V gene lost 4 bases and the J gene lost 6 bases, with 7 bases spanning the gap. This CDR3 contains 12 residues. Germline V lookup: CDR1 SEHNR, CDR2 FQNEAQ (reference sequence). CDR3 protein: CASSWSCNEQFF. For the CDR3, the DNA is TGTGCCAGCAGCTGGAGTTGCAATGAGCAGTTCTTC.

The CDR3, as DNA: TGTGCCAGCAGCTCCTCCAGGTCCAATGAGCAGTTCTTC. Translated, it gives CASSSSRSNEQFF. The chain has TRBV7-3 and TRBJ2-1; D is unresolved. The ends were cut back, 4 bases at V and 6 bases at J, with 10 bases in the middle. Germline V gives CDR1 SGHTA, CDR2 FQGTGA. The length of the CDR3 is 13 residues.

About this clonotype: One end of the junction fails to match germline, which may point to a read error. The chain uses TRBV29-1 and TRBJ1-5, with unresolved D. Germline CDR1 is SQVTM and CDR2 is ANQGSEA. The CDR3 is 14 amino acids. The CDR3 here is CSVVESLADQPHHF. The CDR3 nucleotides are TGCAGCGTTGTCGAGTCGTTGGCAGATCAGCCCCATCATTTT.

Ten or more counts support this clonotype. V and J are TRBV24-1 and TRBJ2-1; TRBD2 might be the D (5 bases). The V gene lost 4 bases and the J gene lost 5 bases, with 8 bases spanning the gap. The CDR3 runs to 13 residues. Germline CDR1 reads KGHDR; CDR2 reads SFDVKD. This CDR3 is CATSEPGNNEQFF. In DNA, the CDR3 is TGTGCCACCAGTGAACCCGGGAACAATGAGCAGTTCTTC.

This clonotype occurred many times. The V call is TRBV7-2, the J call TRBJ2-3; tentative D call: TRBD1 (5 bases). CDR1 and CDR2 (germline): SGHTA, FQGNSA. The V and J ends lost 0 bases and 9 bases respectively, with 19 bases between them. The CDR3 has 16 residues. Here the CDR3 reads CASSLALGALEVTQYF. The CDR3 bases are TGTGCCAGCAGCTTAGCGCTAGGGGCCTTAGAGGTCACGCAGTATTTT. Together with reference TRBV7-2 and TRBJ2-3, the CDR3 gives the full variable domain: GAGVSQSPSNKVTEKGKDVELRCDPISGHTALYWYRQSLGQGLEFLIYFQGNSAPDKSGLPSDRFSAERTGGSVSTLTIQRTQQEDSAVYLCASSLALGALEVTQYFGPGTRLTVL.

Only a few counts were recorded for this clonotype. CDR3 loop: CASGGDSNQPQHF. CDR3 coding DNA: TGTGCCAGCGGCGGTGATAGCAATCAGCCCCAGCATTTT. J is TRBJ1-5 and V is TRBV28; D is uncertain. V was pared by 8 bases and J by 0 bases, with 8 bases between. This CDR3 is built from 13 residues. The germline CDR1 and CDR2 sequences are MDHEN and SYDVKM.

This clonotype appeared once. This chain uses TRBV20-1 with TRBJ2-3; D unclear. The ends were cut back, 5 bases at V and 4 bases at J, with 10 bases in the middle. There are 12 residues in the CDR3. Germline V lookup: CDR1 DFQATT, CDR2 SNEGSKA (reference sequence). CDR3 nucleotide sequence: TGCAGTGCTGAAGTGGACCCAGATACGCAGTATTTT. It translates to CSAEVDPDTQYF.

The chain joins TRBV7-3 to TRBJ2-3, with D maybe TRBD1 (6 bases). CDR1 SGHTA and CDR2 FQGTGA come from the germline V gene. The V end was cut by 0 bases, the J end by 0 bases, with 7 bases between. CDR3 size: 15 residues. The CDR3 reads CASSLTQGSTDTQYF. As DNA, the CDR3 is TGTGCCAGCAGCTTAACACAGGGCAGCACAGATACGCAGTATTTT. Full variable domain (rest looked up from reference TRBV7-3 and TRBJ2-3): GAGVSQTPSNKVTEKGKYVELRCDPISGHTALYWYRQSLGQGPEFLIYFQGTGAADDSGLPNDRFFAVRPEGSVSTLKIQRTERGDSAVYLCASSLTQGSTDTQYFGPGTRLTVL.

Many counts were recorded for this clonotype. This chain joins TRBV5-4 and TRBJ2-3; D is ambiguous. V lost 0 bases and J 2 bases, leaving 7 bases between the germline ends. Germline CDR1 reads SGHNT; CDR2 reads YYREEE (reference sequence). This CDR3 comprises 14 residues. CDR3 region: CASSLDQVTDTQYF. CDR3 DNA: TGTGCCAGCAGCTTGGATCAAGTCACAGATACGCAGTATTTT.

CDR3 in amino acids: CASSRRRTDTQYF. The CDR3 DNA is TGTGCCAGCTCCCGCAGGCGCACAGATACGCAGTATTTT. This sequence joins TRBV19 and TRBJ2-3; no clear D. The ends were cut back, 9 bases at V and 1 base at J, with 11 bases in the middle. The CDR3 runs 13 residues. Germline CDR1 and CDR2: LNHDA and SQIVND (reference sequence).

This clonotype was seen repeatedly, ten times or more. This chain joins TRBV7-2 and TRBJ1-6; no clear D gene. V was trimmed by 2 bases and J by 0 bases, leaving 8 bases between them. This CDR3 comprises 16 residues. From germline, CDR1 is SGHTA and CDR2 FQGNSA. For the CDR3, the DNA is TGTGCCAGCAGCTTATATGGCAGCTCCTATAATTCACCCCTCCACTTT. This translates into CASSLYGSSYNSPLHF.

This clonotype was detected ten times or more. The V and J genes are TRBV28 and TRBJ1-1; D is possibly TRBD1 (6 bases). V dropped 6 bases and J dropped 7 bases, with 15 bases sitting between them. The CDR3 spans 13 residues. In germline, CDR1 is MDHEN, CDR2 SYDVKM. The CDR3 DNA follows: TGTGCCAGCAGCCCTTCCGGGGGCAATGAAGCTTTCTTT. This codes for CASSPSGGNEAFF.

The V and J genes are TRBV2 and TRBJ1-3; a weak D match, TRBD1 (5 bases). The CDR3 totals 13 residues. V lost 6 bases and J lost 3, with 9 bases in between. Germline V CDR1 and CDR2: SNHLY, FYNNEI. CDR3 region: CASRGDGGNTIYF. The CDR3 nucleotides read TGTGCCAGCAGGGGGGACGGTGGAAACACCATATATTTT.

This clonotype was seen at least ten times. This chain connects TRBV24-1 to TRBJ2-7; perhaps TRBD2 as D (5 bases). Germline CDR1 and CDR2: KGHDR and SFDVKD. The CDR3 is made up of 14 amino acids. V gave up 2 bases and J gave up 1 base, with 8 bases separating them. This CDR3 is CATSDSQRSYEQYF. The CDR3, as DNA: TGTGCCACCAGTGATTCCCAGCGGTCCTACGAGCAGTACTTC.

The sample holds many counts of this clonotype. The rearrangement links TRBV5-1 to TRBJ2-3; perhaps D is TRBD1 or TRBD2 (5 bases each). The V end lost 4 bases, the J end lost 4 bases, and 16 bases lay between the germline ends. CDR3 length: 15 amino acids. From germline, CDR1 is SGHRS and CDR2 YFSETQ. CDR3 sequence reads: CASSPRGVGADTQYF. The CDR3 DNA is TGCGCCAGCAGCCCCAGAGGGGTCGGGGCAGATACGCAGTATTTT.